This T cell receptor (beta chain) is drawn from a study of PD-1 blockade in classical Hodgkin lymphoma. This table comes from immunoSEQ multiplex PCR, and its TCRdb copy is limited to in-frame clones, with some not included. The sample holds approximately 26,000 clones, 70% seen once. The germline CDR1 and CDR2 sequences are SGHRS and YFSETQ. The CDR3 spans 16 residues. J lost 1 base, V lost 4 bases, and 7 bases had no gene match. Relapse was seen in all patients after autologous stem cell transplantation, and brentuximab vedotin exposure was variable. Complete response, partial response or progressive disease was recorded as best response. Study-wide findings and caveats: Those starting nivolumab under 1 year post-ASCT were excluded. Prior therapy or disease activity may underlie the repertoire differences, whose causes remain undefined. Newly diagnosed patients had baseline TCR diversity that was reportedly lower than that of healthy donors.

Turning to this clone: The antigen remains unidentified.

This clonotype was obtained from a human donor with classical Hodgkin lymphoma. The chain recombines TRBV5-1 with TRBJ2-3; 9 bases align to TRBD2. The sample was peripheral blood mononuclear cells (PBMCs), taken before the second cycle of nivolumab. The CDR3 DNA is TGCGCCAGCAGCGGTAATAGCGGGGGACGCACAGATACGCAGTATTTT. Protein sequence: CASSGNSGGRTDTQYF.